The 10 T cell receptor beta chains in this list originate from one sample, sequenced in a study of blood T cells in healthy people across ages. Alongside a J-beta primer mix, a sample-barcoded 5' primer served in a second PCR lasting 7 to 11 cycles. TCRdb re-analysed the 5' RACE reads in MiXCR, keeping a single row per CDR3 protein. Of some 1.8 million distinct CDR3 sequences listed, 39% were seen once; the top ten hold about 23%. The specimen was blood. The source is a human donor in good health.

This clonotype was counted many times. This rearrangement joins TRBV29-1 to TRBJ2-1, with 8 bases identical to TRBD2. V lost 6 bases, J lost 6 bases, and 10 bases stayed unmatched. Looked up from germline, CDR1 is SQVTM and CDR2 is ANQGSEA. The CDR3 length is 14 residues. CDR3 in DNA: TGCAGCGTGCGACCGGGGGGGCTAGGCAATGAGCAGTTCTTC. Residues: CSVRPGGLGNEQFF.

In its sample, this clonotype was seen a few times. The V and J genes are TRBV19 and TRBJ1-2; D possibly corresponds to TRBD1 (5 bases). Germline-derived CDR1 and CDR2 are LNHDA and SQIVND (reference sequence). The V gene lost 6 bases and the J gene lost 3 bases, with 14 bases spanning the gap. CDR3 length: 14 residues. CDR3 in amino acids: CASSSIQGDYGYTF. CDR3 nucleotide sequence: TGTGCCAGTAGCTCGATTCAGGGAGACTATGGCTACACCTTC.

The rearrangement uses TRBV7-2 and TRBJ1-1, with TRBD1 matching 7 bases. CDR1 and CDR2 (germline): SGHTA, FQGNSA. V gave up 11 bases and J gave up 5 bases; unmatched junction bases: 11. The CDR3 spans 13 residues. The chain's CDR3 is CACLRGPVTEAFF. In DNA form, the CDR3 reads TGTGCCTGCCTTAGGGGGCCAGTGACTGAAGCTTTCTTT.

In this sample, this clonotype turned up a few times. As DNA, the CDR3 is TGTGCCAGCAGCCAAGAAGGAAGCGGGCGGGCGGAGATTGTCTCCTACAATGAGCAGTTCTTC. Translation gives CASSQEGSGRAEIVSYNEQFF. The rearrangement uses TRBV4-2 and TRBJ2-1; tentatively, D is TRBD2 (6 bases). The ends were cut back, 0 bases at V and 0 bases at J, with 24 bases in the middle. The CDR3 runs to 21 residues. Germline CDR1 and CDR2: LGHNA and YNFKEQ.

The CDR3 loop is CASKEGQGTDTQYF. Written as DNA, the CDR3 is TGTGCCAGCAAGGAGGGCCAAGGCACAGATACGCAGTATTTT. The chain is built from TRBV6-1 and TRBJ2-3, with D maybe TRBD2 (6 bases). Germline V gene data show CDR1 as MNHNS and CDR2 as SASEGT. Trimming took 7 bases from V and 1 from J, leaving 12 bases between them. The CDR3 is 14 residues long.

This clonotype was seen only once. At one end the junction does not follow the germline gene, possibly because of a read error. The chain links TRBV2 to TRBJ1-2, with D unresolved. The germline V gene encodes CDR1 SNHLY and CDR2 FYNNEI. The CDR3 is made up of 12 amino acids. CDR3 in amino acids: CVSSDIVDGYTF. CDR3 nucleotides: TGTGTCAGCAGTGATATCGTTGATGGCTACACCTTC.

The V gene is TRBV15, the J gene TRBJ1-2; 9 bases agree with TRBD1. Germline-derived CDR1 and CDR2 are LNHNV and YYDKDF (reference sequence). The CDR3 spans 16 residues. The junction had 8 bases not matched to a gene; V was cut back by 3 bases and J by 3 bases. The chain's CDR3 is CATSRGQGVHDYGYTF. CDR3 bases: TGTGCCACCAGCAGGGGACAGGGAGTTCACGACTATGGCTACACCTTC.

This clonotype has just one count. This chain connects TRBV14 to TRBJ1-2; D is ambiguous. The germline V gene encodes CDR1 SGHDN and CDR2 FVKESK. The CDR3 spans 15 residues. The germline V and J ends were trimmed by 0 bases and 7 bases, with 15 bases remaining between them. The CDR3 DNA sequence: TGTGCCAGCAGCCAAGACCAGCGACCCCTATTTGGCTACACCTTC. The encoded protein is CASSQDQRPLFGYTF.

This clonotype was detected a few times. The rearrangement links TRBV7-9 to TRBJ1-5; TRBD1 is a possible D gene (5 bases). With 5 bases removed from V and 3 bases from J, the gap between germline ends came to 11 bases. In germline, CDR1 is SEHNR, CDR2 FQNEAQ (reference sequence). This CDR3 contains 14 residues. The CDR3 loop reads CASSRTPNNQPQHF. The DNA for the CDR3 is TGTGCCAGCAGCCGGACACCAAACAATCAGCCCCAGCATTTT.

Here the CDR3 reads CASSQGSGGGKETQYF. The CDR3 coding sequence is TGCGCCAGCAGCCAAGGAAGCGGGGGGGGTAAAGAGACCCAGTACTTC. The gene calls are TRBV4-3 and TRBJ2-7, with TRBD2 identical over 10 bases. Judging by the DNA end, TRBJ2-5 fits better; the J call may be wrong. Germline V gene data show CDR1 as LGHNA and CDR2 as YSLEER. The CDR3 spans 16 residues.